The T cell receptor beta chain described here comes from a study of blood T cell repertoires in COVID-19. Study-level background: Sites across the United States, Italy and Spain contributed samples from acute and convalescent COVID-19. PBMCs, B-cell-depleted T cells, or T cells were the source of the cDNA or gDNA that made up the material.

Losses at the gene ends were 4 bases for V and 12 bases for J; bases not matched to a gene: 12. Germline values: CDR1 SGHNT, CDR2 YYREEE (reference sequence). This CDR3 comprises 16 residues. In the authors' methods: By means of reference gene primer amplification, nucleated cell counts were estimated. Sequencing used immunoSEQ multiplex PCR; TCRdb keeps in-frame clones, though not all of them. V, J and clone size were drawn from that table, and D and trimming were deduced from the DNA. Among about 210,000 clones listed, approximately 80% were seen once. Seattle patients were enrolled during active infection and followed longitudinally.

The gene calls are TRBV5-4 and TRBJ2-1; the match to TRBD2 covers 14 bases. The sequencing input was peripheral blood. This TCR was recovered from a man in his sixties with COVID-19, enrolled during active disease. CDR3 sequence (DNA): TGTGCCAGCAGCAAGACTAGCGGGAGGGCCTTTCAGGGGCAGTTCTTC. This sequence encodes CASSKTSGRAFQGQFF.